This T cell receptor beta chain was identified in a study of blood T cell repertoires in COVID-19. Participant age was about 18 to 95 years, and participants resided in fewer than 25 US areas. Cohorts were based on clinical histories the participants reported. With 2 bases clipped from V and 10 bases from J, the junction kept 14 bases outside the gene matches. Per the germline V gene, CDR1 is MNHEY and CDR2 is SVGAGI. The CDR3 has 16 amino acids. Original processing methods: Amplifying reference gene primers gave estimates of nucleated cell counts. Generated by immunoSEQ multiplex PCR, the TCRdb table keeps only in-frame clones and is missing some. The DNA gave D and trimming, while V, J and clone size come from that table. This table holds fewer than 300,000 clones, about 93% found once.

The chain joins TRBV6-5 to TRBJ2-1; 7 nucleotides line up with TRBD2. Source material: PBMCs or T cells enriched from blood (not recorded which). The clonotype comes from a woman in her thirties who had recovered from COVID-19. CDR3 in DNA: TGTGCCAGCAGTTACGCTGGGAGGGGTGGGGGGAGCGAGCAGTTCTTC. Translated: CASSYAGRGGGSEQFF.